What follows are 30 T cell receptor beta chains derived from one specimen sequenced in a study of cytomegalovirus exposure and HLA in healthy donors. TCRdb keeps only in-frame clones here, not all; method: immunoSEQ multiplex PCR. The sample contains roughly 300,000 clones, 86% of which appear only once. The sequenced material came from PBMCs. The receptors were sampled from a woman in her late teens or twenties in good health and CMV-seronegative.

The J gene is TRBJ2-1, the V gene TRBV6-5; 7 bases line up with TRBD2. V gave up 5 bases and J gave up 5 bases; unmatched junction bases: 9. The CDR3 contains 15 residues. Per the germline V gene, CDR1 is MNHEY and CDR2 is SVGAGI. CDR3 nucleotides: TGTGCCAGCAGTGCTCGGGCGGGAGTGAACAATGAGCAGTTCTTC. Translated: CASSARAGVNNEQFF.

The chain carries TRBV7-2 and TRBJ1-3, with unresolved D. The germline V gene has CDR1 SGHTA and CDR2 FQGNSA. Between the trimmed V and J ends, which lost 8 bases and 2 bases, there was a span of 7 bases. There are 12 residues in the CDR3. CDR3: CASGRAGNTIYF. The DNA for the CDR3 is TGTGCCAGCGGTCGGGCTGGAAACACCATATATTTT. The entire variable domain, with the rest obtained from reference TRBV7-2 and TRBJ1-3, is as follows: GAGVSQSPSNKVTEKGKDVELRCDPISGHTALYWYRQSLGQGLEFLIYFQGNSAPDKSGLPSDRFSAERTGGSVSTLTIQRTQQEDSAVYLCASGRAGNTIYFGEGSWLTVV.

V usage is TRBV19 and J usage is TRBJ1-1; D uncertain. CDR1 LNHDA and CDR2 SQIVND come from the germline V gene (reference sequence). The CDR3 spans 13 residues. Deletions cut 5 bases from V and 1 base from J, with 8 bases between. The CDR3 region has the DNA TGTGCCAGTAGTCCTCGGTGGAACACTGAAGCTTTCTTT. Amino acids: CASSPRWNTEAFF. Variable domain in full (rest from reference TRBV19 and TRBJ1-1): DGGITQSPKYLFRKEGQNVTLSCEQNLNHDAMYWYRQDPGQGLRLIYYSQIVNDFQKGDIAEGYSVSREKKESFPLTVTSAQKNPTAFYLCASSPRWNTEAFFGQGTRLTVV.

The V and J genes are TRBV7-9 and TRBJ2-2; TRBD2 matches 10 bases. The CDR3 has 18 amino acids. The V gene end was trimmed by 4 bases and the J gene end by 3 bases; junction bases not matched to a gene: 11. Germline lookup yields CDR1 SEHNR and CDR2 FQNEAQ (reference sequence). The CDR3 is CASSSPPGLASYTGELFF. For the CDR3, the DNA is TGTGCCAGCAGCTCTCCCCCGGGACTAGCGAGCTACACCGGGGAGCTGTTTTTT.

The chain uses TRBV28 and TRBJ2-7; 9 bases line up with TRBD1. The length of the CDR3 is 17 residues. CDR1 and CDR2 from the germline V gene are MDHEN and SYDVKM. J gave up 1 base and V 5 bases, and 12 bases lay outside the gene matches. CDR3 region: CASSLRTGTGLSYEQYF. CDR3 sequence (DNA): TGTGCCAGCAGTCTCAGGACTGGGACAGGGCTATCCTACGAGCAGTACTTC.

The rearrangement links TRBV10-3 to TRBJ2-5, with 8 bases aligning to TRBD1. This CDR3 region has 14 residues. Trimming cost V 3 bases and J 6 bases; bases outside gene matches: 6. Germline CDR1 and CDR2: ENHRY and SYGVKD. The CDR3 DNA follows: TGTGCCATCAGTGACGCTGGACAGGGTCAGACCCAGTACTTC. It encodes CAISDAGQGQTQYF.

The gene calls are TRBV6-5 and TRBJ2-5; D is unresolved. The V end was cut by 4 bases, the J end by 5 bases, with 11 bases between. The germline V gene encodes CDR1 MNHEY and CDR2 SVGAGI. This CDR3 has 13 amino acids. This chain's CDR3 is CASSSAGTETQYF. The DNA of the CDR3 is TGTGCCAGCAGTTCGGCAGGCACGGAGACCCAGTACTTC.

CDR3 nucleotide sequence: TGTGCCAGCAGCTTAGTTCTAGCGGGAGCTTTTGGCAATGAGCAGTTCTTC. As protein: CASSLVLAGAFGNEQFF. The V gene is TRBV7-8, the J gene TRBJ2-1, with TRBD2 identical over 10 bases. Germline loops: CDR1 SGHVS, CDR2 FQNEAQ. The CDR3 spans 17 residues. V lost 1 base and J lost 6; bases outside the gene matches: 9.

This chain uses TRBV30 with TRBJ1-1, with unresolved D. Germline lookup yields CDR1 GTSNPN and CDR2 SVGIG (reference sequence). The CDR3 loop spans 12 amino acids. The V end lost 3 bases, the J end lost 5 bases, and 10 bases lay between the germline ends. The DNA for the CDR3 is TGTGCCTGGAGCAGAGGAAGGACTGAAGCTTTCTTT. Protein sequence: CAWSRGRTEAFF. Drawing the rest from reference TRBV30 and TRBJ1-1, the complete variable domain is SQTIHQWPATLVQPVGSPLSLECTVEGTSNPNLYWYRQAAGRGLQLLFYSVGIGQISSEVPQNLSASRPQDRQFILSSKKLLLSDSGFYLCAWSRGRTEAFFGQGTRLTVV.

This clone was counted a few times. The V gene is TRBV6-1, the J gene TRBJ1-1; maybe TRBD1 (5 bases). The V gene's germline CDR1 is MNHNS and CDR2 SASEGT. The CDR3 sequence is 16 residues long. The V end lost 0 bases, the J end lost 1 base, and 12 bases lay between the germline ends. The CDR3: CASSEAAGGTNTEAFF. As DNA, the CDR3 is TGTGCCAGCAGTGAAGCGGCGGGGGGGACGAACACTGAAGCTTTCTTT.

The chain combines TRBV27 with TRBJ2-7, with TRBD1 identical over 9 bases. Germline lookup yields CDR1 MNHEY and CDR2 SMNVEV (reference sequence). The CDR3 loop spans 13 amino acids. V dropped 2 bases and J dropped 5; count of bases not matched to a gene: 1. CDR3 region: CASSLDRGDEQYF. As DNA, the CDR3 is TGTGCCAGCAGTTTAGACAGGGGGGACGAGCAGTACTTC.

The chain links TRBV29-1 to TRBJ1-4; D is uncertain. This CDR3 has 12 amino acids. Germline CDR1 SQVTM, CDR2 ANQGSEA. Trimming left V 5 bases short and J 0 bases short, with 4 bases between. Here the CDR3 DNA reads TGCAGCGTTCAGTCAACTAATGAAAAACTGTTTTTT. Amino acids: CSVQSTNEKLFF. Complete variable domain (other parts from reference TRBV29-1 and TRBJ1-4): SAVISQKPSRDICQRGTSLTIQCQVDSQVTMMFWYRQQPGQSLTLIATANQGSEATYESGFVIDKFPISRPNLTFSTLTVSNMSPEDSSIYLCSVQSTNEKLFFGSGTQLSVL.

The rearrangement links TRBV5-4 to TRBJ2-1, with TRBD1 matching 9 bases. Germline V gene data show CDR1 as SGHNT and CDR2 as YYREEE (reference sequence). The V gene end was trimmed by 3 bases and the J gene end by 6 bases; junction bases not matched to a gene: 4. This CDR3 has 14 residues. The CDR3 loop is CASSYGTGINEQFF. DNA of the CDR3: TGTGCCAGCAGCTATGGGACAGGGATCAATGAGCAGTTCTTC.

The chain couples TRBV7-2 to TRBJ1-5; 9 bases match TRBD1. The germline V gene has CDR1 SGHTA and CDR2 FQGNSA. CDR3 length equals 15 residues. After removal of 4 bases from V and 2 bases from J, the junction contained 3 bases not matched to a gene. The CDR3, as DNA: TGTGCCAGCAGCTCCCGGACAGGGGGCAATCAGCCCCAGCATTTT. It specifies CASSSRTGGNQPQHF.

The CDR3 DNA follows: TGTGCCAGCAGTGAAGCGGGCCTAGCGAGCACAGATACGCAGTATTTT. It translates to CASSEAGLASTDTQYF. The J gene is TRBJ2-3, the V gene TRBV6-1; the D gene is possibly TRBD2 (6 bases). Germline V gives CDR1 MNHNS, CDR2 SASEGT. This CDR3 spans 16 amino acids. V lost 0 bases to trimming and J lost 0 bases, with 10 bases between them.

The chain carries TRBV28 and TRBJ1-1, with D perhaps TRBD1 (5 bases). V lost 4 bases and J lost 5, with 14 bases in between. CDR3 size: 14 residues. Per germline, CDR1 MDHEN and CDR2 SYDVKM. The CDR3 DNA is TGTGCCAGCAGTTCTAGTCGGCGGGGGACTGAAGCTTTCTTT. It codes for CASSSSRRGTEAFF.

The chain carries TRBV5-6 and TRBJ2-7; D remains ambiguous. There are 12 residues in the CDR3. V lost 5 bases and J 4 bases, leaving 10 bases between the germline ends. Germline assignment: CDR1 SGHDT and CDR2 YYEEEE. DNA for the CDR3: TGTGCCAGCAGTAGGCAGACTTACGAGCAGTACTTC. Translating gives CASSRQTYEQYF. Supplemented by reference TRBV5-6 and TRBJ2-7, the full variable domain reads DAGVTQSPTHLIKTRGQQVTLRCSPKSGHDTVSWYQQALGQGPQFIFQYYEEEERQRGNFPDRFSGHQFPNYSSELNVNALLLGDSALYLCASSRQTYEQYFGPGTRLTVT.

The chain links TRBV4-2 to TRBJ1-1, with a weak D call TRBD1 (6 bases). The CDR3 sequence is 15 residues long. V was clipped by 0 bases and J by 5 bases, with 13 bases between them. Per germline, CDR1 LGHNA and CDR2 YNFKEQ. DNA for the CDR3: TGTGCCAGCAGCCAAGAGGGAGGGGGACGTACTGAAGCTTTCTTT. Translation gives CASSQEGGGRTEAFF.

The gene calls are TRBV7-9 and TRBJ2-7, with D hard to call. From germline, CDR1 is SEHNR and CDR2 FQNEAQ (reference sequence). This CDR3 comprises 13 residues. Trimming took off 5 bases at V and 5 bases at J, with 13 bases between the two ends. As DNA, the CDR3 is TGTGCCAGCAGCCCGGCAGGCTGGGACGAGCAGTACTTC. Translated: CASSPAGWDEQYF.

This clone was recorded once. The chain is built from TRBV6-1 and TRBJ1-4, with D perhaps matching TRBD1 (6 bases). Germline lookup yields CDR1 MNHNS and CDR2 SASEGT. The CDR3 covers 14 residues. V gave up 5 bases and J gave up 0 bases, with 7 bases separating them. CDR3 DNA: TGTGCCAGCAGTTCAGGGGCAACTAATGAAAAACTGTTTTTT. Its protein product is CASSSGATNEKLFF.

Of note for this clone: It may be a read error: a sequence one base away is much more abundant. As DNA, the CDR3 is TGTGCCAGCAGCGTCGGGACAGGAGCCTACGAGCAGTACTTC. It is translated as CASSVGTGAYEQYF. The chain combines TRBV9 with TRBJ2-7, with 8 bases matching TRBD1. CDR1 is SGDLS, CDR2 YYNGEE, per germline. The CDR3 is 14 amino acids. V lost 2 bases to trimming and J lost 2 bases; unmatched junction nucleotides: 3.

This chain connects TRBV19 to TRBJ2-3; 10 nucleotides align to TRBD1. This CDR3 is built from 14 residues. V lost 7 bases, J lost 3 bases, and 4 bases stayed unmatched. The germline V gene has CDR1 LNHDA and CDR2 SQIVND (reference sequence). In nucleotides, the CDR3 is TGTGCCAGTAACTCGGGACAGGGGACAGATACGCAGTATTTT. This codes for CASNSGQGTDTQYF.

This chain joins TRBV4-3 and TRBJ1-1; TRBD1 might be the D (6 bases). Germline assignment: CDR1 LGHNA and CDR2 YSLEER. The CDR3 consists of 16 residues. Trimming cost V 1 base and J 4 bases, with 16 bases left between them. The chain's CDR3 is CASSQAWGGLGTEAFF. The CDR3 nucleotides read TGCGCCAGCAGCCAAGCCTGGGGGGGCCTGGGCACTGAAGCTTTCTTT.

J is TRBJ2-2 and V is TRBV28; no reliable D call. Germline V gene sequence: CDR1 MDHEN, CDR2 SYDVKM. V dropped 2 bases and J dropped 7 bases, with 5 bases sitting between them. This CDR3 contains 12 residues. The DNA for the CDR3 is TGTGCCAGCAGTTTAGCCGGCGGGGAGCTGTTTTTT. This gives the protein CASSLAGGELFF. The full variable domain, completed using reference TRBV28 and TRBJ2-2, is DVKVTQSSRYLVKRTGEKVFLECVQDMDHENMFWYRQDPGLGLRLIYFSYDVKMKEKGDIPEGYSVSREKKERFSLILESASTNQTSMYLCASSLAGGELFFGEGSRLTVL.

The chain combines TRBV12-5 with TRBJ2-1; D unresolved. CDR1 and CDR2 (germline): LGHNT, FRNRAP. Between the trimmed V and J ends, which lost 6 bases and 4 bases, there was a span of 4 bases. The CDR3 has 11 amino acids. The chain's CDR3 is CASGSYNEQFF. The CDR3 region has the DNA TGTGCTAGTGGCAGTTACAATGAGCAGTTCTTC.

The chain uses TRBV2 and TRBJ2-4; TRBD1 agrees at 7 bases. Unmatched junction bases numbered 13, after V lost 7 bases and J lost 13 bases. The CDR3 length is 13 residues. Per germline, CDR1 SNHLY and CDR2 FYNNEI. CDR3 region: CASTQGQDGSQYF. CDR3 nucleotides: TGTGCCAGCACCCAAGGACAGGATGGGTCCCAGTACTTC.

V usage is TRBV4-1 and J usage is TRBJ2-2; D call uncertain. The ends were cut back, 1 base at V and 1 base at J, with 10 bases in the middle. This CDR3 contains 16 residues. Germline V gene sequence: CDR1 MGHRA, CDR2 YSYEKL. The CDR3 region has the DNA TGCGCCAGCAGCCAAGTGCTGCGGCAGAACACCGGGGAGCTGTTTTTT. This translates into CASSQVLRQNTGELFF.

This chain links TRBV25-1 with TRBJ2-2; D may be TRBD2 (6 bases). Germline loops: CDR1 MGHDK, CDR2 SYGVNS. This CDR3 has 17 amino acids. The V gene lost 4 bases and the J gene lost 4 bases, with 19 bases spanning the gap. The CDR3 DNA is TGTGCCAGCAGTGCCCTCGGTGGCGGGATAACCACCGGGGAGCTGTTTTTT. It translates to CASSALGGGITTGELFF.

This clone came up a few times. The CDR3 coding sequence is TGTGCCAGCAGTTACTCCGGTGGACAGGGGTACTATGGCTACACCTTC. Protein product: CASSYSGGQGYYGYTF. The chain links TRBV6-5 to TRBJ1-2, with 9 bases fitting TRBD1. In germline, CDR1 is MNHEY, CDR2 SVGAGI. The CDR3 is 16 amino acids. V lost 0 bases, J lost 3 bases, and 5 bases stayed unmatched.

This clone was observed a single time. This chain joins TRBV4-2 and TRBJ2-7, with TRBD2 matching over 8 bases. Germline CDR1 LGHNA, CDR2 YNFKEQ. The CDR3 totals 17 residues. The J segment lost 0 bases and the V segment lost 2 bases, leaving 9 bases of the junction unmatched. Here the CDR3 DNA reads TGTGCCAGCAGCCAACAAGCCCCCAGCGGGAGCTCCTACGAGCAGTACTTC. This gives the protein CASSQQAPSGSSYEQYF.